This TCR beta chain derives from a study of blood T cell repertoires in COVID-19. The germline V gene has CDR1 LGHDT and CDR2 YNNKEL (reference sequence). The CDR3 covers 17 residues. The V end was cut by 4 bases, the J end by 4 bases, with 21 bases between. Here immunoSEQ multiplex PCR was the method, and the copy in TCRdb shows in-frame clones only, minus some. In the table there are approximately 250,000 clones, 75% to 90% of which are singletons. In this sample, this clone turned up once. V gene TRBV3-1 (or the pseudogene TRBV3-2) combines with J gene TRBJ2-3; weak D call: TRBD2 (7 bases). The receptor was isolated from a young man with active or convalescent COVID-19. Sequencing used peripheral blood. DNA for the CDR3: TGTGCCAGCAGCCGGTCCGCCGGCCGGGGGGCCTCAGATACGCAGTATTTT. Protein: CASSRSAGRGASDTQYF.